The 2 T cell receptor beta chains reported below all come from one sample, sequenced in a study of glioma-infiltrating T cells after dendritic cell vaccination. Produced via immunoSEQ multiplex PCR; TCRdb's table is partial and in-frame only. The sample contains about 95,000 clones, about 84% of which appear only once. This material consisted of blood, taken before dendritic cell vaccination. Source of these receptors: a human donor with glioblastoma.

The gene calls are TRBV6-6 and TRBJ1-4, with D perhaps TRBD1 (6 bases). Germline V lookup: CDR1 MNHNY, CDR2 SVGAGI (reference sequence). Trimming removed 0 bases from V and 10 bases from J, with 15 bases in between. The CDR3 is 15 amino acids. This CDR3 reads CASSYSAGELGKLFF. CDR3 nucleotide sequence: TGTGCCAGCAGTTACTCGGCAGGGGAGTTGGGAAAACTGTTTTTT.

This sequence joins TRBV5-4 and TRBJ2-5; 16 bases agree with TRBD2. With V trimmed by 4 bases and J by 5 bases, 5 bases remained unmatched. Germline values: CDR1 SGHNT, CDR2 YYREEE (reference sequence). The CDR3 is 16 amino acids. This chain's CDR3 is CASSPGLAGGTETQYF. The CDR3 bases are TGTGCCAGCAGCCCGGGACTAGCGGGGGGGACGGAGACCCAGTACTTC.